What follows are 16 T cell receptor beta chains derived from one specimen sequenced in a study of shared clonotypes between healthy human individuals. Terminally differentiated effector memory CD45RA+ cells were excluded by CCR7 positive selection of CD45RO-negative cells. The assay was immunoSEQ multiplex PCR, and TCRdb's table has in-frame clones only and misses some. The sample carries about 2 million clones, about 95% recorded once. The sample taken for sequencing was naive CD8+ T cells sorted from blood. All receptors derive from a man younger than 35 in good health.

This clone has just one count. The CDR3: CASSQSGAGSYEQYF. Written as DNA, the CDR3 is TGCGCCAGCAGCCAATCCGGGGCGGGATCCTACGAGCAGTACTTC. V usage is TRBV4-1 and J usage is TRBJ2-7, with D perhaps TRBD2 (6 bases). The CDR3 is made up of 15 amino acids. Germline V gene sequence: CDR1 MGHRA, CDR2 YSYEKL. The V gene lost 2 bases and the J gene lost 1 base, with 12 bases spanning the gap.

V gene TRBV6-1 combines with J gene TRBJ2-7, with D tentatively TRBD2 (6 bases). The CDR3 has 15 amino acids. Deletions cut 1 base from V and 4 bases from J, with 14 bases between. Germline V gene data show CDR1 as MNHNS and CDR2 as SASEGT. DNA of the CDR3: TGTGCCAGCAGTGAAGGTGGGCCTAGCGTGTACGAGCAGTACTTC. Its protein is CASSEGGPSVYEQYF.

This sequence joins TRBV4-1 and TRBJ2-2, with 7 bases matching TRBD1. Germline lookup yields CDR1 MGHRA and CDR2 YSYEKL. CDR3 length: 16 residues. The V segment lost 1 base and the J segment 4 bases; nucleotides outside the gene matches: 6. The CDR3: CASSQVTGPGTGELFF. Written as DNA, the CDR3 is TGCGCCAGCAGCCAAGTGACAGGGCCGGGCACCGGGGAGCTGTTTTTT.

The CDR3 nucleotides are TGTGCCAGCAGCGCCCGAATTTCCTCTAGCACAGATACGCAGTATTTT. Translating it yields CASSARISSSTDTQYF. V usage is TRBV7-2 and J usage is TRBJ2-3; D remains ambiguous. Germline CDR1 and CDR2: SGHTA and FQGNSA. V lost 5 bases and J 0 bases, leaving 15 bases between the germline ends. This CDR3 has 16 amino acids. The complete variable domain, with remaining parts taken from reference TRBV7-2 and TRBJ2-3, reads GAGVSQSPSNKVTEKGKDVELRCDPISGHTALYWYRQSLGQGLEFLIYFQGNSAPDKSGLPSDRFSAERTGGSVSTLTIQRTQQEDSAVYLCASSARISSSTDTQYFGPGTRLTVL.

The chain combines TRBV4-1 with TRBJ2-5, with TRBD2 as a possible D gene (6 bases). The germline V gene encodes CDR1 MGHRA and CDR2 YSYEKL. Trimming cost V 0 bases and J 2 bases, with 10 bases left between them. The CDR3 extends over 15 amino acids. CDR3 loop: CASSQEALAQETQYF. Here the CDR3 DNA reads TGCGCCAGCAGCCAAGAGGCGCTAGCGCAAGAGACCCAGTACTTC.

The chain combines TRBV4-1 with TRBJ2-2; D unresolved. CDR1 is MGHRA and CDR2 is YSYEKL in the germline V gene. V was pared by 4 bases and J by 8 bases, with 17 bases between. The CDR3 totals 15 residues. CDR3 in DNA: TGCGCCAGCAGCCTGGTCGCAGGCCCGTCAGGGGAGCTGTTTTTT. Its translation: CASSLVAGPSGELFF.

The chain uses TRBV7-2 and TRBJ2-1; D possibly uses TRBD1 or TRBD2 (5 bases each). V lost 0 bases to trimming and J lost 10 bases, with 7 bases between them. Looked up from germline, CDR1 is SGHTA and CDR2 is FQGNSA. The CDR3 is 12 amino acids. CDR3 sequence (DNA): TGTGCCAGCAGCTTAGCTTGGGGGGAGCAGTTCTTC. It codes for CASSLAWGEQFF.

CDR3 residues: CASSYSTSGPYNEQFF. The DNA for the CDR3 is TGTGCCAGCAGTTACTCGACTAGCGGCCCCTACAATGAGCAGTTCTTC. The chain recombines TRBV6-5 with TRBJ2-1; TRBD2 matches 9 bases. The V gene end was trimmed by 0 bases and the J gene end by 2 bases; junction bases not matched to a gene: 2. Germline values: CDR1 MNHEY, CDR2 SVGAGI. This CDR3 has 16 amino acids.

This clone was seen more than once but under ten times. Other DNA sequences from this sample encode an identical CDR3 as well. The V gene is TRBV7-9, the J gene TRBJ1-1, with D unclear. The CDR3 runs 13 residues. Deletions cut 1 base from V and 1 base from J, with 4 bases between. Per the germline V gene, CDR1 is SEHNR and CDR2 is FQNEAQ (reference sequence). The CDR3 nucleotides are TGTGCCAGCAGCTTAGGTCAGAACACTGAAGCTTTCTTT. Its protein product is CASSLGQNTEAFF.

This chain joins TRBV4-3 and TRBJ1-1; tentative D call: TRBD1 (5 bases). CDR3 length: 13 residues. Trimming shortened V by 0 bases and J by 11 bases, and 13 bases separated the two germline ends. Germline V lookup: CDR1 LGHNA, CDR2 YSLEER. The CDR3 nucleotides are TGCGCCAGCAGCCAAGATCTGGAAGGGGTGGCTTTCTTT. Amino acid sequence: CASSQDLEGVAFF.

V usage is TRBV28 and J usage is TRBJ2-7; unclear D gene. Per the germline V gene, CDR1 is MDHEN and CDR2 is SYDVKM. The CDR3 sequence is 13 residues long. Trimming took off 3 bases at V and 3 bases at J, with 9 bases between the two ends. In DNA form, the CDR3 reads TGTGCCAGCAGTTTTGGCTCTGGCTACGAGCAGTACTTC. Protein product: CASSFGSGYEQYF.

This sequence joins TRBV7-9 and TRBJ1-1, with a weak D call TRBD1 (5 bases). This CDR3 is 13 amino acids long. Trimming removed 6 bases at V and 0 bases at J, with 8 bases between. Germline V gives CDR1 SEHNR, CDR2 FQNEAQ (reference sequence). The CDR3 reads CASRLQVNTEAFF. The CDR3 DNA follows: TGTGCCAGCAGATTACAGGTGAACACTGAAGCTTTCTTT.

J is TRBJ2-7 and V is TRBV6-6; D is perhaps TRBD1 (6 bases). Trimming took 3 bases from V and 5 from J, leaving 11 bases between them. This CDR3 region has 13 residues. Per the germline V gene, CDR1 is MNHNY and CDR2 is SVGAGI (reference sequence). CDR3 loop: CASSYNQGNEQYF. DNA of the CDR3: TGTGCCAGCAGTTATAATCAGGGGAACGAGCAGTACTTC.

The chain carries TRBV7-9 and TRBJ2-3; no clear D gene. The length of the CDR3 is 16 residues. Deletions cut 1 base from V and 0 bases from J, with 11 bases between. Per the germline V gene, CDR1 is SEHNR and CDR2 is FQNEAQ (reference sequence). CDR3 sequence reads: CASSLVGGPSTDTQYF. The CDR3 region has the DNA TGTGCCAGCAGCTTAGTTGGCGGTCCTAGCACAGATACGCAGTATTTT.

Worth noting for this clone: Other DNA sequences of this sample code for an identical CDR3. The rearrangement uses TRBV27 and TRBJ2-3, with 7 bases identical to TRBD2. The CDR3 consists of 15 residues. V gave up 5 bases and J gave up 0 bases; unmatched junction bases: 5. Germline CDR1 is MNHEY and CDR2 is SMNVEV (reference sequence). In DNA form, the CDR3 reads TGTGCCAGCAGTCCAGGGACTACTAGCACAGATACGCAGTATTTT. Its protein product is CASSPGTTSTDTQYF.

This clone was observed once. V is TRBV13 and J is TRBJ2-3; 7 nucleotides line up with TRBD2. CDR3 length equals 17 residues. J gave up 5 bases and V 6 bases, and 17 bases lay outside the gene matches. Germline CDR1 is PRHDT and CDR2 is FYEKMQ (reference sequence). Here the CDR3 DNA reads TGTGCCAGCAGTCGAGGATTTCGGGAGGAAGAGGGAGATACGCAGTATTTT. As protein: CASSRGFREEEGDTQYF.